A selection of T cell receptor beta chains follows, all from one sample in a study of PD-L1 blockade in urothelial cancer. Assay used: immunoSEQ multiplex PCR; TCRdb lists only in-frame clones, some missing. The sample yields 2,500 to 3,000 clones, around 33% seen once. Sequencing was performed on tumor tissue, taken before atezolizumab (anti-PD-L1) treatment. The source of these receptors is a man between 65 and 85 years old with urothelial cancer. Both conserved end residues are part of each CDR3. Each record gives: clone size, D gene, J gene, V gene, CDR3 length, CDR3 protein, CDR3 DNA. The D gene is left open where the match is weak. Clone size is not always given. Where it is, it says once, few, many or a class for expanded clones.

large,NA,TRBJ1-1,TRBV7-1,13,CASTLQGDTEAFF,TGTGCCAGCACCCTTCAAGGGGACACTGAAGCTTTCTTT
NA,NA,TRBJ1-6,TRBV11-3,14,CASSLVLNNSPLHF,TGTGCCAGCAGCTTAGTATTGAATAATTCACCCCTCCACTTT
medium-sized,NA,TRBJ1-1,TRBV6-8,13,CASSNQGNTEAFF,TGTGCCAGCAGTAATCAGGGGAATACTGAAGCTTTCTTT
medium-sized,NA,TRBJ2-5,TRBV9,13,CASSVAAQETQYF,TGTGCCAGCAGCGTAGCCGCCCAAGAGACCCAGTACTTC
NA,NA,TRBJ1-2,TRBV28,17,CASRVAGFSRVHYGYTF,TGTGCCAGCAGAGTAGCGGGGTTTTCCCGGGTTCACTATGGCTACACCTTC
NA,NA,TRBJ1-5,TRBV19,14,CASSGQQGVQPQHF,TGTGCCAGTAGTGGGCAGCAGGGCGTTCAGCCCCAGCATTTT
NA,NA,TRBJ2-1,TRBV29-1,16,CSVEGAAELMGNEQFF,TGCAGCGTTGAAGGTGCAGCCGAACTTATGGGGAATGAGCAGTTCTTC
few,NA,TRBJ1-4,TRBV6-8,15,CASSYLDGGNEKLFF,TGTGCCAGCAGTTACTTGGACGGGGGAAATGAAAAACTGTTTTTT
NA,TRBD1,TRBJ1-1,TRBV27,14,CASRGQGVGTEAFF,TGTGCCAGCAGGGGACAGGGGGTAGGTACTGAAGCTTTCTTT
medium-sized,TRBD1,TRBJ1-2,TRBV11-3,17,CASSLNLLQGASYGYTF,TGTGCCAGCAGCCTAAACTTACTGCAGGGGGCTAGCTATGGCTACACCTTC
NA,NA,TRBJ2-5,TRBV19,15,CASSMGSSRAETQYF,TGTGCCAGTAGTATGGGGTCGTCGCGGGCCGAGACCCAGTACTTC
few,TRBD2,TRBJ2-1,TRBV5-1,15,CASSSGLATNNEQFF,TGCGCCAGCAGCTCTGGACTAGCGACAAACAATGAGCAGTTCTTC
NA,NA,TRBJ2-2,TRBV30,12,CAWSTVSGELFF,TGTGCCTGGTCGACAGTTTCCGGGGAGCTGTTTTTT
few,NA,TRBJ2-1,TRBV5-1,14,CASSLAITANEQFF,TGCGCCAGCAGCTTGGCCATCACAGCCAATGAGCAGTTCTTC
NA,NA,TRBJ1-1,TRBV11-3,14,CASSPIPFDTEAFF,TGTGCCAGCAGCCCTATCCCATTCGACACTGAAGCTTTCTTT
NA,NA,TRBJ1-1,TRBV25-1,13,CASSVSLSTEAFF,TGTGCCAGCAGTGTCAGTCTAAGCACTGAAGCTTTCTTT
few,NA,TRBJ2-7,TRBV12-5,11,CASGLVNEQYF,TGTGCTAGTGGTTTAGTAAACGAGCAGTACTTC
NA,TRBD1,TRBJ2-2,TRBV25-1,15,CASTQTGVYAGELFF,TGTGCCAGCACCCAGACAGGGGTGTACGCCGGGGAGCTGTTTTTT
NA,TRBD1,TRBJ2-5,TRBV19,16,CASRAGYGQGKETQYF,TGTGCCAGTAGAGCTGGATATGGACAGGGCAAAGAGACCCAGTACTTC
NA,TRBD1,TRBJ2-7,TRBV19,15,CASSIEVGTAGEQYF,TGTGCCAGTAGTATAGAAGTTGGGACAGCAGGTGAGCAGTACTTC
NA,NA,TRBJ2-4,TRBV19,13,CASSTERRDIQYF,TGTGCCAGTAGTACCGAGCGGAGGGACATTCAGTACTTC
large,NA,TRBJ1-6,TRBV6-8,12,CASNPEGSPLHF,TGTGCCAGCAATCCTGAAGGCTCACCCCTCCACTTT
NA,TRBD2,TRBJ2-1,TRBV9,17,CASIGTSGEPTYNEQFF,TGTGCCAGCATTGGGACTAGCGGGGAGCCTACCTACAATGAGCAGTTCTTC
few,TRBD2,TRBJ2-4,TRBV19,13,CASSPSREDIQYF,TGTGCCAGTAGCCCTAGTCGGGAGGACATTCAGTACTTC
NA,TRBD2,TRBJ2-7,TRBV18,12,CASSRLGGEQYF,TGTGCCAGCTCACGCCTGGGGGGGGAGCAGTACTTC
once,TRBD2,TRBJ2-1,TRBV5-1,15,CASSNSGGELNEQFF,TGCGCCAGCAGCAATAGCGGGGGTGAACTTAATGAGCAGTTCTTC
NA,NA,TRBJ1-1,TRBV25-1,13,CASSGRENTEAFF,TGTGCCAGCTCTGGTAGGGAAAATACTGAAGCTTTCTTT
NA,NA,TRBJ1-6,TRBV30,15,CAWTGRLAYNSPLHF,TGTGCCTGGACCGGGAGGCTAGCATATAATTCACCCCTCCACTTT
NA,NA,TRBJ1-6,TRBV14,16,CASSQVTGPGNSPLHF,TGTGCCAGCAGCCAAGTAACAGGTCCAGGGAATTCACCCCTCCACTTT
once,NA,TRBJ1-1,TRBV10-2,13,CASSEGHPLRAFF,TGCGCCAGCAGTGAGGGACATCCATTGCGAGCTTTCTTT
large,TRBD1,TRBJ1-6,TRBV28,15,CASRIQGTAGSPLHF,TGTGCCAGCAGGATACAGGGGACGGCGGGTTCACCCCTCCACTTT
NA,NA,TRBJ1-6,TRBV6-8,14,CASSPAGRGSPLHF,TGTGCCAGCAGCCCCGCCGGGCGGGGATCACCCCTCCACTTT
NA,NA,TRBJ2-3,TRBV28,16,CASSLMASARSDTQYF,TGTGCCAGCAGTTTAATGGCTAGCGCTCGCTCAGATACGCAGTATTTT
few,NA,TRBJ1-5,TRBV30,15,CAWSVGGALNQPQHF,TGTGCCTGGAGTGTAGGAGGGGCCCTCAATCAGCCCCAGCATTTT
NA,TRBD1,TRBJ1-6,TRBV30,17,CAWSVPDRGTGNSPLHF,TGTGCCTGGAGTGTCCCGGACAGGGGCACCGGGAATTCACCCCTCCACTTT